These 30 T cell receptor beta chains share one sample of origin, sequenced in a study of circulating and synovial CD4+ cells in juvenile arthritis. TCRdb's table, derived via immunoSEQ multiplex PCR, lists solely in-frame clones and lacks some. The sample contains more than 30,000 clones, around 93% of which appear only once. The sequenced sample was CD4+ T cells from blood. The receptors come from a human donor with juvenile idiopathic arthritis.

The J gene is TRBJ2-7, the V gene TRBV25-1, with D possibly TRBD1 on 6 matching bases. V lost 7 bases and J 3 bases, leaving 10 bases between the germline ends. This CDR3 spans 12 amino acids. Germline CDR1 MGHDK, CDR2 SYGVNS. CDR3 protein: CASISGVYEQYF. CDR3 DNA sequence: TGTGCCAGCATCTCAGGGGTCTACGAGCAGTACTTC.

The chain joins TRBV7-8 to TRBJ2-1; possible D gene TRBD2, 7 bases. This CDR3 region has 15 residues. Germline values: CDR1 SGHVS, CDR2 FQNEAQ. The ends were cut back, 5 bases at V and 3 bases at J, with 14 bases in the middle. CDR3 region: CASSRGGANYNEQFF. The CDR3 bases are TGTGCCAGCAGCCGAGGGGGGGCCAACTACAATGAGCAGTTCTTC.

In its sample, this clone was seen once. The sample holds other DNA sequences that translate to the same CDR3. The V and J genes are TRBV6-6 and TRBJ2-1, with TRBD1 identical over 7 bases. V shed 5 bases, J shed 12 bases, and the junction held 4 bases outside the gene matches. The CDR3 totals 11 residues. CDR1 and CDR2 from the germline V gene are MNHNY and SVGAGI (reference sequence). The CDR3 loop reads CASSVQGMQFF. CDR3 DNA: TGTGCCAGCAGTGTACAGGGGATGCAGTTCTTC.

This clone was detected only once. The V call is TRBV18, the J call TRBJ2-1; the match to TRBD1 covers 9 bases. Germline V gene sequence: CDR1 KGHSH, CDR2 LQKENI. The V segment lost 1 base and the J segment 2 bases; nucleotides outside the gene matches: 0. The CDR3 length is 15 residues. This CDR3 reads CASSPRDRAYNEQFF. For the CDR3, the DNA is TGTGCCAGCTCACCACGGGACAGGGCCTACAATGAGCAGTTCTTC.

The chain is built from TRBV6-6 and TRBJ2-7; the match to TRBD2 covers 7 bases. Germline V gene sequence: CDR1 MNHNY, CDR2 SVGAGI (reference sequence). V lost 0 bases, J lost 4 bases, and 6 bases stayed unmatched. CDR3 size: 15 residues. As DNA, the CDR3 is TGTGCCAGCAGTTACTCCGGCGGGAGTGGTTACGAGCAGTACTTC. Translation: CASSYSGGSGYEQYF.

The CDR3 sequence is CASSRTGTSGEQYF. The CDR3, as DNA: TGTGCCAGCAGCCGAACCGGGACTAGCGGCGAGCAGTACTTC. The chain combines TRBV7-3 with TRBJ2-7; 11 nucleotides match TRBD2. The CDR3 extends over 14 amino acids. The germline V gene has CDR1 SGHTA and CDR2 FQGTGA. Trimming removed 5 bases from V and 6 bases from J; junction bases left unmatched: 6.

The chain uses TRBV11-1 and TRBJ2-5; D uncertain. Germline V gene sequence: CDR1 SGHAT, CDR2 FQDESV (reference sequence). The ends were cut back, 3 bases at V and 5 bases at J, with 10 bases in the middle. This CDR3 spans 13 amino acids. CDR3 nucleotide sequence: TGTGCCAGCAGCTTCAGGTTATGGGAGACCCAGTACTTC. As protein: CASSFRLWETQYF.

The chain links TRBV4-1 to TRBJ2-2; unclear D gene. The V end was cut by 3 bases, the J end by 4 bases, with 9 bases between. This CDR3 is 14 amino acids long. CDR1 is MGHRA, CDR2 YSYEKL, per germline. The CDR3 region has the DNA TGCGCCAGCAGCCACGGGTCGTTCACCGGGGAGCTGTTTTTT. Translating it yields CASSHGSFTGELFF.

The genes are TRBV6-6 and TRBJ2-5; a possible D gene is TRBD2 (6 bases). Trimming left V 7 bases short and J 5 bases short, with 20 bases between. Germline-derived CDR1 and CDR2 are MNHNY and SVGAGI (reference sequence). The CDR3 is 15 residues long. The CDR3 region has the DNA TGTGCCAGCATGGACCCCCAGCGGGCCGGGGAGACCCAGTACTTC. It specifies CASMDPQRAGETQYF.

This rearrangement joins TRBV9 to TRBJ2-2, with TRBD2 matching over 11 bases. CDR3 length: 15 residues. CDR1 is SGDLS and CDR2 is YYNGEE in the germline V gene. J was trimmed by 5 bases and V by 7 bases; bases with no gene match: 7. The CDR3 bases are TGTGCCAGCCGTCTAGCGGGAGGAGGTACCGGGGAGCTGTTTTTT. This sequence encodes CASRLAGGGTGELFF.

This chain uses TRBV28 with TRBJ1-2; TRBD1 might be the D (6 bases). There are 15 residues in the CDR3. Germline loops: CDR1 MDHEN, CDR2 SYDVKM. Trimming stripped 4 bases from V and 4 bases from J, with 16 bases between. CDR3 region: CASSSSRTVAYGYTF. CDR3 nucleotides: TGTGCCAGCAGTTCCTCCAGGACAGTCGCCTATGGCTACACCTTC.

CDR3 DNA: TGTGCCAGCAGTTCACTCCCGGGACAGGGCAAGTATGAGCAGTTCTTC. It encodes CASSSLPGQGKYEQFF. V is TRBV28 and J is TRBJ2-1, with 9 bases that match TRBD1. CDR1 and CDR2 from the germline V gene are MDHEN and SYDVKM. This CDR3 is built from 16 residues. The ends lost 4 bases at V and 8 bases at J; junction bases unmatched: 12.

V gene TRBV28 combines with J gene TRBJ1-5; TRBD1 is a possible D gene (5 bases). The germline CDR1 and CDR2 sequences are MDHEN and SYDVKM. This CDR3 has 14 residues. Between the trimmed V and J ends, which lost 2 bases and 7 bases, there was a span of 12 bases. CDR3 protein: CASSLRQGGQPQHF. CDR3 sequence (DNA): TGTGCCAGCAGTTTAAGGCAGGGTGGCCAGCCCCAGCATTTT.

V is TRBV5-1 and J is TRBJ2-1, with D maybe TRBD2 (6 bases). V lost 2 bases and J 2 bases, leaving 11 bases between the germline ends. The CDR3 is 15 amino acids. In germline, CDR1 is SGHRS, CDR2 YFSETQ. CDR3 sequence: CASSFRRAPYNEQFF. The DNA for the CDR3 is TGCGCCAGCAGCTTTAGGAGGGCGCCCTACAATGAGCAGTTCTTC.

The chain uses TRBV19 and TRBJ2-7, with a tentative D call TRBD2 (6 bases). This CDR3 has 14 residues. V was cut by 3 bases and J by 3 bases, with 12 bases left in between. In germline, CDR1 is LNHDA, CDR2 SQIVND (reference sequence). DNA of the CDR3: TGTGCCAGTAGTATGCGGGACCGCATCTACGAGCAGTACTTC. Its translation: CASSMRDRIYEQYF.

The V and J genes are TRBV4-1 and TRBJ2-3, with 10 bases lining up with TRBD2. V lost 0 bases, J lost 0 bases, and 9 bases stayed unmatched. CDR3 length equals 19 residues. Germline CDR1 MGHRA, CDR2 YSYEKL. CDR3 DNA: TGCGCCAGCAGCCAAGACTTAGCGGGAGGCTCGACTAGCACAGATACGCAGTATTTT. This sequence encodes CASSQDLAGGSTSTDTQYF.

The genes are TRBV7-9 and TRBJ1-4; TRBD1 matches at 7 bases. Germline loops: CDR1 SEHNR, CDR2 FQNEAQ (reference sequence). Losses at the gene ends were 1 base for V and 0 bases for J; bases not matched to a gene: 11. The CDR3 is made up of 19 amino acids. CDR3 coding DNA: TGTGCCAGCAGCTTAGGGACAGGAAGCTTTCTTTCAACTAATGAAAAACTGTTTTTT. This translates into CASSLGTGSFLSTNEKLFF.

The chain combines TRBV4-2 with TRBJ1-2, with 8 nucleotides matching TRBD1. CDR1 and CDR2 from the germline V gene are LGHNA and YNFKEQ. The CDR3 is made up of 16 amino acids. With 1 base clipped from V and 4 bases from J, the junction kept 8 bases outside the gene matches. In DNA, the CDR3 is TGTGCCAGCAGCCAAGGAACAGGGGGAGGTAGCTATGGCTACACCTTC. Translation: CASSQGTGGGSYGYTF.

Note on this clone: The sample holds other DNA sequences that translate to the same CDR3. The chain carries TRBV28 and TRBJ1-2, with unresolved D. The CDR3 has 13 residues. Germline CDR1 MDHEN, CDR2 SYDVKM. Trimming took off 2 bases at V and 2 bases at J, with 6 bases between the two ends. The CDR3 DNA follows: TGTGCCAGCAGTTTAGGGCACAACTATGGCTACACCTTC. Its protein product is CASSLGHNYGYTF.

This clone was seen only once. The chain combines TRBV5-1 with TRBJ2-7; 10 bases are shared with TRBD1. This CDR3 has 16 amino acids. Germline V gene data show CDR1 as SGHRS and CDR2 as YFSETQ. The V segment lost 0 bases and the J segment 3 bases; nucleotides outside the gene matches: 6. The CDR3 bases are TGCGCCAGCAGCTTGGAGGGGGACAGGGGTAACTACGAGCAGTACTTC. Protein: CASSLEGDRGNYEQYF.

This chain joins TRBV11-2 and TRBJ1-5, with D perhaps matching TRBD1 (6 bases). Germline loops: CDR1 SGHAT, CDR2 FQNNGV. This CDR3 has 15 residues. V lost 6 bases to trimming and J lost 3 bases, with 15 bases between them. CDR3 nucleotide sequence: TGTGCCAGCAGTAGTCGGACAGTCTCCAATCAGCCCCAGCATTTT. This sequence encodes CASSSRTVSNQPQHF.

This chain connects TRBV5-8 to TRBJ2-6, with 10 bases aligning to TRBD1. CDR1 is SGHTS and CDR2 is YDEGEE in the germline V gene. V dropped 4 bases and J dropped 6; count of bases not matched to a gene: 10. The CDR3 is 17 residues long. In DNA, the CDR3 is TGTGCCAGCAGCCCCGGGACAGGGGCGATTTTGGCCAACGTCCTGACTTTC. Its translation: CASSPGTGAILANVLTF.

The V gene is TRBV2, the J gene TRBJ2-4; 9 nucleotides match TRBD2. V lost 7 bases and J lost 6; bases outside the gene matches: 7. Germline values: CDR1 SNHLY, CDR2 FYNNEI. This CDR3 has 14 residues. The CDR3 loop is CASTQGREGNIQYF. CDR3 nucleotide sequence: TGTGCCAGCACCCAAGGGCGGGAGGGAAACATTCAGTACTTC. The full variable domain, in which reference TRBV2 and TRBJ2-4 provide the parts outside the CDR3, is EPEVTQTPSHQVTQMGQEVILRCVPISNHLYFYWYRQILGQKVEFLVSFYNNEISEKSEIFDDQFSVERPDGSNFTLKIRSTKLEDSAMYFCASTQGREGNIQYFGAGTRLSVL.

The chain couples TRBV6-1 to TRBJ2-7, with 11 bases aligning to TRBD2. Germline V gene lookup returns CDR1 MNHNS and CDR2 SASEGT. The CDR3 extends over 17 amino acids. J gave up 4 bases and V 0 bases, and 8 bases lay outside the gene matches. The CDR3 nucleotides read TGTGCCAGCAGTGAAGCGGCCGGGACTAGCGGCCCATACGAGCAGTACTTC. This encodes CASSEAAGTSGPYEQYF.

The V and J genes are TRBV7-9 and TRBJ1-2; D call uncertain. The CDR3 has 13 amino acids. CDR1 is SEHNR and CDR2 is FQNEAQ in the germline V gene (reference sequence). V dropped 3 bases and J dropped 7 bases, with 12 bases sitting between them. Here the CDR3 reads CASSFLGGGGYTF. CDR3 DNA sequence: TGTGCCAGCAGCTTTCTGGGAGGCGGTGGCTACACCTTC.

This chain joins TRBV7-8 and TRBJ2-2; 7 nucleotides agree with TRBD2. Germline V gives CDR1 SGHVS, CDR2 FQNEAQ. V was pared by 3 bases and J by 6 bases, with 7 bases of the junction left unmatched. The CDR3 sequence is 15 residues long. This CDR3 reads CASSLWTRIAGELFF. The CDR3 DNA reads TGTGCCAGCAGCTTGTGGACTAGAATTGCCGGGGAGCTGTTTTTT.

The rearrangement links TRBV9 to TRBJ2-6; D is possibly TRBD2 (5 bases). Trimming took off 0 bases at V and 3 bases at J, with 13 bases between the two ends. The CDR3 is made up of 17 amino acids. The germline V gene encodes CDR1 SGDLS and CDR2 YYNGEE. The chain's CDR3 is CASSVGGSKRGANVLTF. The CDR3, as DNA: TGTGCCAGCAGCGTAGGCGGGTCAAAGCGTGGGGCCAACGTCCTGACTTTC.

The chain links TRBV27 to TRBJ2-3, with TRBD2 identical over 9 bases. After removal of 3 bases from V and 2 bases from J, the junction contained 6 bases not matched to a gene. This CDR3 has 16 residues. Germline CDR1 MNHEY, CDR2 SMNVEV (reference sequence). In nucleotides, the CDR3 is TGTGCCAGCAGTTTGATCCCTAGCGGGGACACAGATACGCAGTATTTT. As protein: CASSLIPSGDTDTQYF.

The V and J genes are TRBV11-2 and TRBJ2-7, with a weak D call TRBD2 (5 bases). The CDR3 is 12 amino acids. Germline V gives CDR1 SGHAT, CDR2 FQNNGV. V lost 5 bases and J lost 9, with 14 bases in between. The CDR3 loop is CASSRTARGQYF. CDR3 DNA: TGTGCCAGCAGCCGAACTGCCCGGGGGCAGTACTTC.

This clone has only one observation. The rearrangement uses TRBV9 and TRBJ2-3, with 13 bases aligning to TRBD2. Trimming took 4 bases from V and 5 from J; bases not matched to a gene: 4. This CDR3 has 15 residues. Germline V gives CDR1 SGDLS, CDR2 YYNGEE. CDR3 protein: CASSSGLAGVDTQYF. The DNA of the CDR3 is TGTGCCAGCAGCTCCGGACTAGCGGGAGTAGATACGCAGTATTTT. The full variable domain, with the rest looked up from reference TRBV9 and TRBJ2-3, is DSGVTQTPKHLITATGQRVTLRCSPRSGDLSVYWYQQSLDQGLQFLIQYYNGEERAKGNILERFSAQQFPDLHSELNLSSLELGDSALYFCASSSGLAGVDTQYFGPGTRLTVL.